A single sample is the source of the 13 T cell receptor beta chains below, sequenced in a study of Graves' ophthalmopathy and Graves' hyperthyroidism. TCR beta CDR3 regions were amplified from RNA transcripts. The library came from an HTBI-primed first-round RT-PCR and a second-round multiplex PCR. TCRdb fed the multiplex PCR reads into MiXCR, producing one record per CDR3 protein. The table shows about 700,000 distinct CDR3 sequences, with more than 40% occurring only once. Input material: peripheral blood. The receptors originated from an adult man with Graves' ophthalmopathy.

The chain employs TRBV7-2 and TRBJ1-2; D is unclear. This CDR3 contains 10 residues. V lost 11 bases and J 2 bases, leaving 6 bases between the germline ends. From germline, CDR1 is SGHTA and CDR2 FQGNSA. The DNA of the CDR3 is TGTGCCCCAGTAAACTATGGCTACACCTTC. It is translated as CAPVNYGYTF.

In the case of this clonotype: At one end the junction does not follow the germline gene, possibly because of a read error. The chain employs TRBV19 and TRBJ2-7, with D perhaps given as TRBD1 or TRBD2 (5 bases each). Germline V lookup: CDR1 LNHDA, CDR2 SQIVND (reference sequence). This CDR3 has 18 amino acids. This CDR3 reads CASDWGRRTDEQSSEQYF. The CDR3 DNA sequence: TGTGCCAGTGACTGGGGACGGCGTACCGATGAGCAGTCCTCCGAGCAGTACTTC.

On this clonotype: The junction shows a germline mismatch at one end, possibly a read error. J is TRBJ1-1 and V is TRBV29-1; D is perhaps TRBD1 (6 bases). Germline V gene lookup returns CDR1 SQVTM and CDR2 ANQGSEA. The length of the CDR3 is 13 residues. CDR3 nucleotides: TGTGCCTGGAGTCCCCAGGGGCACACTGAAGCTTTCTTT. Residues: CAWSPQGHTEAFF.

This clonotype was counted once. The rearrangement links TRBV9 to TRBJ1-1; TRBD1 matches 7 bases. V was pared by 4 bases and J by 11 bases, with 14 bases of the junction left unmatched. The CDR3 is 14 amino acids. Germline CDR1 is SGDLS and CDR2 is YYNGEE. The CDR3 reads CASSPVYQGVGAFF. DNA for the CDR3: TGTGCCAGCAGCCCAGTATACCAGGGGGTTGGTGCTTTCTTT.

This clonotype was observed many times. The rearrangement links TRBV24-1 to TRBJ2-2; D remains unclear. V was cut by 4 bases and J by 0 bases, with 5 bases left in between. CDR1 and CDR2 (germline): KGHDR, SFDVKD. This CDR3 contains 14 residues. CDR3 sequence: CATSDRTNTGELFF. The CDR3 DNA reads TGTGCCACCAGTGACAGAACGAACACCGGGGAGCTGTTTTTT.

This clonotype was counted ten times or more. The rearrangement uses TRBV5-1 and TRBJ2-2; no definite D call. CDR1 is SGHRS, CDR2 YFSETQ, per germline. CDR3 length: 14 amino acids. Trimming left V 6 bases short and J 2 bases short, with 11 bases between. The CDR3 loop reads CASMYTANTGELFF. The CDR3, as DNA: TGCGCCAGCATGTACACCGCTAACACCGGGGAGCTGTTTTTT.

As for this clonotype: A much larger clonotype is one base distant, so this may be a read error. This chain connects TRBV7-4 to TRBJ1-1, with D tentatively TRBD1 (6 bases). Germline CDR1 SGHVT, CDR2 SQSDAQ. This CDR3 contains 17 residues. CDR3 loop: CASSTWGQGRGNTEALF. The CDR3 DNA follows: TGTGCCAGCAGCACCTGGGGGCAGGGAAGAGGGAACACTGAAGCTTTATTT.

With respect to this clonotype: As the CDR3 is not closed by the conserved phenylalanine or tryptophan, this likely results from a read error. The chain carries TRBV7-2 and TRBJ2-5; TRBD1 or TRBD2 may be the D gene (6 bases each). The CDR3 runs to 14 residues. Looked up from germline, CDR1 is SGHTA and CDR2 is FQGNSA. Deletions cut 8 bases from V and 3 bases from J, with 16 bases between. CDR3 nucleotide sequence: TGTGCCAGCGTCCAAGGGGGGCCAAAAGAGACCCAGTACGTC. Protein product: CASVQGGPKETQYV.

Notes on this clonotype: A much larger clone sits a single nucleotide away, making a read error possible. The genes are TRBV6-5 and TRBJ1-2, with 11 bases identical to TRBD1. The CDR3 is made up of 16 amino acids. The germline gives CDR1 MNHEY, CDR2 SVGAGI. The CDR3 reads CAISEARTGGKNGYTF. The DNA for the CDR3 is TGTGCCATCAGTGAAGCAAGGACAGGGGGCAAAAATGGCTACACCTTC.

The chain recombines TRBV30 with TRBJ2-5; unclear D gene. CDR1 GTSNPN and CDR2 SVGIG come from the germline V gene (reference sequence). V was cut by 0 bases and J by 2 bases, with 13 bases left in between. The CDR3 spans 15 residues. The CDR3 region has the DNA TGTGCCTGGAGTGTTGACATCCCCCCTCAAGAGACCCAGTACTTC. It encodes CAWSVDIPPQETQYF.

Many counts were recorded for this clonotype. J is TRBJ1-4 and V is TRBV7-8; no definite D call. Per germline, CDR1 SGHVS and CDR2 FQNEAQ. V was cut by 0 bases and J by 8 bases, with 10 bases left in between. The CDR3 totals 14 residues. Written as DNA, the CDR3 is TGTGCCAGCAGCTTAGCGAGAATAGCGGAAAAACTGTTTTTT. Translating gives CASSLARIAEKLFF.

The rearrangement joins TRBV19 to TRBJ1-3; D perhaps matches TRBD1 (6 bases). CDR3 size: 15 residues. V dropped 7 bases and J dropped 0 bases, with 13 bases sitting between them. The germline CDR1 and CDR2 sequences are LNHDA and SQIVND (reference sequence). The CDR3 loop reads CASILRTASGNTIYF. The CDR3 nucleotides read TGTGCCAGTATACTCCGGACAGCCTCTGGAAACACCATATATTTT.

The V and J genes are TRBV30 and TRBJ1-6; maybe TRBD1 (6 bases). There are 13 residues in the CDR3. V was clipped by 2 bases and J by 8 bases, with 10 bases between them. Germline loops: CDR1 GTSNPN, CDR2 SVGIG (reference sequence). CDR3 nucleotides: TGTGCCTGGAGTCAACAGGGAGATTCACCCCTCCACTTT. It translates to CAWSQQGDSPLHF.